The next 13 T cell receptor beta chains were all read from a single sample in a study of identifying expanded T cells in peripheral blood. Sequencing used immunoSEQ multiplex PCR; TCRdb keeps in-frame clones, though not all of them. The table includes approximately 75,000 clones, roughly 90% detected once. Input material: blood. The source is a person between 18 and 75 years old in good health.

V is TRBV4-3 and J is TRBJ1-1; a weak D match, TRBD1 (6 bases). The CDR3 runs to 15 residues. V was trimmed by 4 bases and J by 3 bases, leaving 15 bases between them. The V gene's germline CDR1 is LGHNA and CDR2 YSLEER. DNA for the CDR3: TGCGCCAGCAGCCCCGGGCGGGGGCGGGACACTGAAGCTTTCTTT. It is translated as CASSPGRGRDTEAFF.

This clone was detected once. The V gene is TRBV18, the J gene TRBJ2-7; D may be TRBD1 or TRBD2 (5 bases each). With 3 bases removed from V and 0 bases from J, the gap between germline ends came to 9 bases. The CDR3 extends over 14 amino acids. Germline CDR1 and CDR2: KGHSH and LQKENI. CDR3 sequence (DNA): TGTGCCAGCTCACCGAGGGGAGTCTCCTACGAGCAGTACTTC. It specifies CASSPRGVSYEQYF.

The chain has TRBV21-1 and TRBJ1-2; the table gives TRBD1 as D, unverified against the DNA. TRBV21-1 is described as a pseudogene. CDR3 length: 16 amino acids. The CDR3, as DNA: TGTGCCAGCACCCCACCCCATCAGGGAAAGGGGTATGGCTACACCTTC. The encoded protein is CASTPPHQGKGYGYTF.

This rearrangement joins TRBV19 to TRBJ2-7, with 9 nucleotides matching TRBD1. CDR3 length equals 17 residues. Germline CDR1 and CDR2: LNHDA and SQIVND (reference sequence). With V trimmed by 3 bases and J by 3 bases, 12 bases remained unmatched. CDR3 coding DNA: TGTGCCAGTAGTATCAAGGACGCCGGGACAGGGATCTACGAGCAGTACTTC. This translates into CASSIKDAGTGIYEQYF.

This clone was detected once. The CDR3 here is CASSQDTGGTYEQYF. Here the CDR3 DNA reads TGTGCCAGCAGCCAAGACACAGGGGGAACCTACGAGCAGTACTTC. The J gene is TRBJ2-7, the V gene TRBV4-2; TRBD1 matches 8 bases. The germline V gene encodes CDR1 LGHNA and CDR2 YNFKEQ. The CDR3 covers 15 residues. The V and J ends lost 0 bases and 2 bases, in that order; junction bases with no gene match: 3.

The CDR3 sequence: CASSLQRGRSYNEQFF. CDR3 in DNA: TGTGCCAGCAGCTTGCAGCGGGGTCGATCCTACAATGAGCAGTTCTTC. The genes are TRBV5-6 and TRBJ2-1, with 7 bases aligning to TRBD2. The germline gives CDR1 SGHDT, CDR2 YYEEEE. This CDR3 has 16 amino acids. V shed 1 base and J 1 base; nucleotides not matched to a gene: 5.

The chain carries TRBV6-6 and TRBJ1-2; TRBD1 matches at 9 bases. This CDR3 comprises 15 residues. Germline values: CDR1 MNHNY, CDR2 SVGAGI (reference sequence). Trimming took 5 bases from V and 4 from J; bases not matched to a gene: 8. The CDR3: CASSSRDRVAYGYTF. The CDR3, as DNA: TGTGCCAGCAGTAGCCGGGACAGGGTCGCCTATGGCTACACCTTC.

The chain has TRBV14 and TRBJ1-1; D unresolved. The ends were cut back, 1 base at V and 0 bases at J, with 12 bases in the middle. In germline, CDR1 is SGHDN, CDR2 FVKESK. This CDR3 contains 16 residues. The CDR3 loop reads CASSQVEGTMNTEAFF. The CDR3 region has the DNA TGTGCCAGCAGCCAAGTGGAGGGAACCATGAACACTGAAGCTTTCTTT. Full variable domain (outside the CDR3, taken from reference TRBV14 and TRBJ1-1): EAGVTQFPSHSVIEKGQTVTLRCDPISGHDNLYWYRRVMGKEIKFLLHFVKESKQDESGMPNNRFLAERTGGTYSTLKVQPAELEDSGVYFCASSQVEGTMNTEAFFGQGTRLTVV.

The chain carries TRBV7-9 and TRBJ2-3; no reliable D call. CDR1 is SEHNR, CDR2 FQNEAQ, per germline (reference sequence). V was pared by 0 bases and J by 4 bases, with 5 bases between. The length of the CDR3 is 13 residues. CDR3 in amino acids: CASSLAYADTQYF. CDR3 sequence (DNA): TGTGCCAGCAGCTTAGCTTATGCAGATACGCAGTATTTT.

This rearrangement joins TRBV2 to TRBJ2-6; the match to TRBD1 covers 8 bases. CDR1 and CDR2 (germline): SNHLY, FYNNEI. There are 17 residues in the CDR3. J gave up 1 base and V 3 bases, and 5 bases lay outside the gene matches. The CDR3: CASSEWGQESGANVLTF. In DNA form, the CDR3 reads TGTGCCAGCAGTGAGTGGGGACAGGAGTCTGGGGCCAACGTCCTGACTTTC.

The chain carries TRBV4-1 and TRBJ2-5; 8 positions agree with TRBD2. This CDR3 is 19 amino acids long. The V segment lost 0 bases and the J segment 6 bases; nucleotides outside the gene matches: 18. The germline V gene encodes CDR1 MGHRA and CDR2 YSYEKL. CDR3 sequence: CASSQDLGAGVRGGKTQYF. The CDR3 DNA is TGCGCCAGCAGCCAAGACCTCGGAGCGGGAGTACGAGGGGGGAAGACCCAGTACTTC.

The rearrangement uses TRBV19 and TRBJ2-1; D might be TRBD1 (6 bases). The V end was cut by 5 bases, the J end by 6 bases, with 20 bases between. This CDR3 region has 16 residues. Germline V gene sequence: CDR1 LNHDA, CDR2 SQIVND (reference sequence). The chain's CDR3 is CASSGGLIGVSNEQFF. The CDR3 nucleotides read TGTGCCAGTAGTGGGGGCCTCATAGGTGTGAGCAATGAGCAGTTCTTC.

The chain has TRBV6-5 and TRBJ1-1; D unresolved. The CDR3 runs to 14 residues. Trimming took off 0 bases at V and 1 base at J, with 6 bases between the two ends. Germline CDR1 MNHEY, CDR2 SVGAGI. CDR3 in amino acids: CASSYSYKNTEAFF. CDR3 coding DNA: TGTGCCAGCAGTTACTCCTATAAGAACACTGAAGCTTTCTTT.